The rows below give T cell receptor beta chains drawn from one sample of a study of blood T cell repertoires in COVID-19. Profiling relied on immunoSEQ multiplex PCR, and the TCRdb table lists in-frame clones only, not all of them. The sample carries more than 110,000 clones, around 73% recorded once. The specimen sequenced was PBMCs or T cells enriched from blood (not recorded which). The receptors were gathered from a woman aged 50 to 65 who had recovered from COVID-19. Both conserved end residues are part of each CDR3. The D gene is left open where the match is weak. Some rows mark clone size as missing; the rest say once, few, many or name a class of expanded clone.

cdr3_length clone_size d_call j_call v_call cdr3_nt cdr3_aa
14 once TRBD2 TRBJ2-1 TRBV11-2 TGTGCCAGCAGCTCGAGCGGGGTATACAATGAGCAGTTCTTC CASSSSGVYNEQFF
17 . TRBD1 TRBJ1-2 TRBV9 TGTGCCAGCAGCGTAGGGGGACAGGGTGCTCAAAACTATGGCTACACCTTC CASSVGGQGAQNYGYTF
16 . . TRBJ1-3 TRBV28 TGTGCCAGCAGTGCGCCCCGGGGAGGACCTGGAAACACCATATATTTT CASSAPRGGPGNTIYF
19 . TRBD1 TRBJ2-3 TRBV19 TGTGCCAGTAGTAATCGAGGGCCTGGCGGGACAGGGGTCACAGATACGCAGTATTTT CASSNRGPGGTGVTDTQYF
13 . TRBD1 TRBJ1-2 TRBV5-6 TGTGCCAGCAGTTCGGACAGGGAACGTGGCTACACCTTC CASSSDRERGYTF
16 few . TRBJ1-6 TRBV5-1 TGCGCCAGCAGCGGGCGCGAGAGCTCCTATAATTCACCCCTCCACTTT CASSGRESSYNSPLHF
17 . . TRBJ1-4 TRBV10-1 TGCGCCAGCAGAGACGTTACAGACAGGTTTTTGGGTGAAAAACTGTTTTTT CASRDVTDRFLGEKLFF
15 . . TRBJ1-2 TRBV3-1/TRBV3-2 TGTGCCAGCAGCCCTCTGGGGGAGGAGCGATATGGCTACACCTTC CASSPLGEERYGYTF
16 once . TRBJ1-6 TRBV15 TGTGCCACCAGCAGAGAACAGGGCGTCATGGATTCACCCCTCCACTTT CATSREQGVMDSPLHF
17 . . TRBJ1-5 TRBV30 TGTGCCTGGAGTGTACAGGGCCTAAAAAATAGCAATCAGCCCCAGCATTTT CAWSVQGLKNSNQPQHF
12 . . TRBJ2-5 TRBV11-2 TGTGCCAGCTCCCTAGTCGGTGAGACCCAGTACTTC CASSLVGETQYF
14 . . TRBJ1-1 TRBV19 TGTGCCAGTAGTATGACAGGCGGGGGCACTGAAGCTTTCTTT CASSMTGGGTEAFF